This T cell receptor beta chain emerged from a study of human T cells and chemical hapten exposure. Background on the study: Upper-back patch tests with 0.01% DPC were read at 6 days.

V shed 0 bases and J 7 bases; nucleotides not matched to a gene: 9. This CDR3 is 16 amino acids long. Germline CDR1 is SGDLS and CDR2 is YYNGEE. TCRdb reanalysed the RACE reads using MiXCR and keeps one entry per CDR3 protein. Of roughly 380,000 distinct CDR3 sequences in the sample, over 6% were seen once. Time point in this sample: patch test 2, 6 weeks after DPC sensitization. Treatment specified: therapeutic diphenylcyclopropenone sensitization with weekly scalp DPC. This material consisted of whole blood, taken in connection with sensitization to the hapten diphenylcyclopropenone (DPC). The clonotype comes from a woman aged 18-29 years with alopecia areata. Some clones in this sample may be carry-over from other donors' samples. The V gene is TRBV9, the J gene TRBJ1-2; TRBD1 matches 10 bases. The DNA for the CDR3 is TGTGCCAGCAGCGTAGGGGGACAGGGGAGATTAAGTGGCTACACCTTC. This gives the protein CASSVGGQGRLSGYTF. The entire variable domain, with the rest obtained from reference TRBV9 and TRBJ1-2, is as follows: DSGVTQTPKHLITATGQRVTLRCSPRSGDLSVYWYQQSLDQGLQFLIQYYNGEERAKGNILERFSAQQFPDLHSELNLSSLELGDSALYFCASSVGGQGRLSGYTFGSGTRLTVV.